The rows below give T cell receptor beta chains drawn from one sample of a study of CD8 T cells in Susac syndrome. Each CDR3 protein is one row after TCRdb ran MiXCR on the immunoSEQ multiplex PCR reads. The profile shows 150,000 to 200,000 distinct CDR3 sequences, just over 90% of them singletons. Material for sequencing was CD4+ T cells from PBMCs. The source of these receptors is a human donor in good health. CDR3s include the opening cysteine and the closing phenylalanine or tryptophan. D genes are given only for firm matches. Clone size is stated in some rows and not others, as once, few, many or a class when expanded.

clone size: -; D gene: -; J gene: TRBJ1-5; V gene: TRBV7-2; CDR3 protein: CASSSRGGAKEPQHF; CDR3 DNA: TGTGCCAGCAGCTCCCGGGGGGGGGCGAAGGAGCCCCAGCATTTT
clone size: -; D gene: TRBD2; J gene: TRBJ2-7; V gene: TRBV7-9; CDR3 protein: CASSKLAAPSYEQYF; CDR3 DNA: TGTGCCAGCAGCAAGCTAGCGGCCCCCTCCTACGAGCAGTACTTC
clone size: -; D gene: -; J gene: TRBJ2-3; V gene: TRBV5-1; CDR3 protein: CASSSGSLITDTQYF; CDR3 DNA: TGCGCCAGCAGCTCCGGGAGTCTCATCACAGATACGCAGTATTTT
clone size: -; D gene: TRBD2; J gene: TRBJ2-3; V gene: TRBV19; CDR3 protein: CASPKREADTQYF; CDR3 DNA: TGTGCCAGCCCCAAGCGGGAGGCAGATACGCAGTATTTT
clone size: -; D gene: -; J gene: TRBJ2-3; V gene: TRBV12-3/TRBV12-4; CDR3 protein: CASSLAGTSPYF; CDR3 DNA: TGTGCCAGCAGTTTAGCGGGGACATCGCCGTATTTT
clone size: -; D gene: -; J gene: TRBJ1-5; V gene: TRBV6-6; CDR3 protein: CASSYSGVNQPQHF; CDR3 DNA: TGTGCCAGCAGTTACTCGGGGGTCAATCAGCCCCAGCATTTT
clone size: once; D gene: TRBD1; J gene: TRBJ1-5; V gene: TRBV5-1; CDR3 protein: CASSLEQGIGQPQHF; CDR3 DNA: TGCGCCAGCAGCTTGGAACAGGGGATAGGCCAGCCCCAGCATTTT
clone size: -; D gene: -; J gene: TRBJ1-5; V gene: TRBV20-1; CDR3 protein: CSASLANQPQHF; CDR3 DNA: TGCAGTGCTAGCCTGGCTAATCAGCCCCAGCATTTT
clone size: -; D gene: -; J gene: TRBJ1-1; V gene: TRBV6-9; CDR3 protein: CASKPGAEINTEAFF; CDR3 DNA: TGTGCCAGCAAGCCGGGGGCAGAGATAAACACTGAAGCTTTCTTT
clone size: -; D gene: -; J gene: TRBJ1-1; V gene: TRBV6-2/TRBV6-3; CDR3 protein: CASSYTVYKVDTEAFF; CDR3 DNA: TGTGCCAGCAGTTACACGGTTTACAAGGTGGACACTGAAGCTTTCTTT
clone size: -; D gene: -; J gene: TRBJ2-7; V gene: TRBV10-3; CDR3 protein: CATGQKAADEQYF; CDR3 DNA: TGTGCCACCGGACAGAAGGCAGCCGACGAGCAGTACTTC
clone size: -; D gene: -; J gene: TRBJ2-6; V gene: TRBV7-2; CDR3 protein: CASSLGQPSSGANVLTF; CDR3 DNA: TGTGCCAGCAGCTTAGGCCAGCCCAGCTCTGGGGCCAACGTCCTGACTTTC
clone size: -; D gene: -; J gene: TRBJ2-5; V gene: TRBV5-1; CDR3 protein: CASCPGSLRETQYF; CDR3 DNA: TGCGCCAGCTGTCCCGGGAGCTTAAGGGAGACCCAGTACTTC
clone size: -; D gene: -; J gene: TRBJ1-1; V gene: TRBV20-1; CDR3 protein: CSARVRGSYREAFF; CDR3 DNA: TGCAGTGCTAGAGTCCGGGGGTCGTACCGGGAAGCTTTCTTT
clone size: -; D gene: TRBD1; J gene: TRBJ1-5; V gene: TRBV10-3; CDR3 protein: CAISGTGDQPQHF; CDR3 DNA: TGTGCCATCAGTGGGACAGGAGATCAGCCCCAGCATTTT
clone size: -; D gene: -; J gene: TRBJ1-5; V gene: TRBV19; CDR3 protein: CASSMTRGRQPQHF; CDR3 DNA: TGTGCCAGTAGTATGACCAGGGGACGTCAGCCCCAGCATTTT
clone size: -; D gene: -; J gene: TRBJ1-1; V gene: TRBV7-9; CDR3 protein: CASTPGGGTEAFF; CDR3 DNA: TGTGCCAGCACCCCGGGAGGGGGCACTGAAGCTTTCTTT
clone size: few; D gene: -; J gene: TRBJ2-5; V gene: TRBV6-5; CDR3 protein: CASSYSRWTEIQETQYF; CDR3 DNA: TGTGCCAGCAGTTACTCGAGGTGGACAGAGATACAAGAGACCCAGTACTTC
clone size: -; D gene: -; J gene: TRBJ1-5; V gene: TRBV12-3/TRBV12-4; CDR3 protein: CASRGGGNSNQPQHF; CDR3 DNA: TGTGCCAGCAGGGGTGGTGGGAATAGCAATCAGCCCCAGCATTTT
clone size: -; D gene: -; J gene: TRBJ1-1; V gene: TRBV3-1; CDR3 protein: CASSQAGPGAEAFF; CDR3 DNA: TGTGCCAGCAGCCAAGCGGGACCGGGGGCTGAAGCTTTCTTT
clone size: -; D gene: -; J gene: TRBJ2-7; V gene: TRBV12-5; CDR3 protein: CASGLVLGGSPYEQYF; CDR3 DNA: TGTGCTAGTGGTTTGGTACTCGGGGGCAGCCCCTACGAGCAGTACTTC
clone size: -; D gene: -; J gene: TRBJ1-4; V gene: TRBV28; CDR3 protein: CASSITATNEKLFF; CDR3 DNA: TGTGCCAGCAGCATAACAGCAACTAATGAAAAACTGTTTTTT
clone size: few; D gene: -; J gene: TRBJ1-1; V gene: TRBV30; CDR3 protein: CAWRSLAGNTEAFF; CDR3 DNA: TGTGCCTGGAGATCTCTGGCGGGGAACACTGAAGCTTTCTTT
clone size: -; D gene: -; J gene: TRBJ2-1; V gene: TRBV12-3/TRBV12-4; CDR3 protein: CASRVAVIYNEQFF; CDR3 DNA: TGTGCCAGCCGCGTAGCGGTTATTTACAATGAGCAGTTCTTC
clone size: -; D gene: -; J gene: TRBJ2-1; V gene: TRBV3-1; CDR3 protein: CASSQAWHEQFF; CDR3 DNA: TGTGCCAGCAGCCAAGCGTGGCATGAGCAGTTCTTC
clone size: -; D gene: TRBD1; J gene: TRBJ1-1; V gene: TRBV3-1; CDR3 protein: CASSYPQGARGTEAFF; CDR3 DNA: TGTGCCAGCAGCTACCCACAGGGGGCAAGGGGCACTGAAGCTTTCTTT
clone size: -; D gene: -; J gene: TRBJ2-2; V gene: TRBV18; CDR3 protein: CASSPLSGANTGELFF; CDR3 DNA: TGTGCCAGCTCACCACTGTCCGGGGCTAACACCGGGGAGCTGTTTTTT
clone size: -; D gene: TRBD1; J gene: TRBJ2-5; V gene: TRBV7-3; CDR3 protein: CASSFGGTGETQYF; CDR3 DNA: TGTGCCAGCAGCTTTGGGGGGACAGGAGAGACCCAGTACTTC
clone size: once; D gene: TRBD1; J gene: TRBJ1-5; V gene: TRBV3-1; CDR3 protein: CASSLAGGADQPQHF; CDR3 DNA: TGTGCCAGCAGCCTAGCAGGGGGCGCCGATCAGCCCCAGCATTTT
clone size: -; D gene: TRBD1; J gene: TRBJ2-2; V gene: TRBV19; CDR3 protein: CASNPTGVAGELFF; CDR3 DNA: TGTGCCAGTAATCCTACAGGGGTAGCCGGGGAGCTGTTTTTT
clone size: -; D gene: -; J gene: TRBJ2-7; V gene: TRBV7-7; CDR3 protein: CASSPDITGPRSMDF; CDR3 DNA: TGTGCCAGCAGCCCGGATATAACGGGGCCTCGCTCAATGGACTTC
clone size: -; D gene: -; J gene: TRBJ2-1; V gene: TRBV5-4; CDR3 protein: CASSGGQWGYNEQFF; CDR3 DNA: TGTGCCAGCAGCGGAGGGCAATGGGGATACAATGAGCAGTTCTTC
clone size: -; D gene: -; J gene: TRBJ2-5; V gene: TRBV7-9; CDR3 protein: CASSRGGVETQYF; CDR3 DNA: TGTGCCAGCAGCAGGGGCGGAGTGGAGACCCAGTACTTC
clone size: -; D gene: -; J gene: TRBJ1-5; V gene: TRBV6-2/TRBV6-3; CDR3 protein: CASSYRGNNQPQHF; CDR3 DNA: TGTGCCAGCAGTTACCGGGGTAACAATCAGCCCCAGCATTTT
clone size: -; D gene: -; J gene: TRBJ1-1; V gene: TRBV5-1; CDR3 protein: CASSWGIGAKDTEAFF; CDR3 DNA: TGCGCCAGCAGCTGGGGTATTGGGGCGAAGGACACTGAAGCTTTCTTT
clone size: -; D gene: TRBD1; J gene: TRBJ1-5; V gene: TRBV29-1; CDR3 protein: CSATQGAEQPQHF; CDR3 DNA: TGCAGCGCTACCCAGGGGGCTGAGCAGCCCCAGCATTTT
clone size: -; D gene: -; J gene: TRBJ2-3; V gene: TRBV2; CDR3 protein: CASSVEGFTDTQYF; CDR3 DNA: TGTGCCAGCAGTGTTGAGGGGTTCACAGATACGCAGTATTTT
clone size: -; D gene: -; J gene: TRBJ1-4; V gene: TRBV13; CDR3 protein: CASSWGRTEGRTNEKLFF; CDR3 DNA: TGTGCCAGCAGCTGGGGACGGACGGAGGGAAGAACTAATGAAAAACTGTTTTTT
clone size: -; D gene: -; J gene: TRBJ2-5; V gene: TRBV20-1; CDR3 protein: CSARNSVADTQTQYF; CDR3 DNA: TGCAGTGCTAGGAATAGTGTGGCAGATACCCAGACCCAGTACTTC
clone size: once; D gene: -; J gene: TRBJ1-1; V gene: TRBV18; CDR3 protein: CASSPKRDTEAFF; CDR3 DNA: TGTGCCAGCTCACCGAAGCGTGACACTGAAGCTTTCTTT
clone size: -; D gene: -; J gene: TRBJ2-3; V gene: TRBV2; CDR3 protein: CASSDHYTQYF; CDR3 DNA: TGTGCCAGCAGTGACCACTATACGCAGTATTTT
clone size: -; D gene: TRBD2; J gene: TRBJ2-7; V gene: TRBV20-1; CDR3 protein: CSASILAGAHTYEQYF; CDR3 DNA: TGCAGTGCTAGTATACTAGCGGGAGCCCACACCTACGAGCAGTACTTC
clone size: -; D gene: -; J gene: TRBJ1-1; V gene: TRBV20-1; CDR3 protein: CSASDGWTEAFF; CDR3 DNA: TGCAGTGCTAGTGATGGTTGGACTGAAGCTTTCTTT
clone size: -; D gene: -; J gene: TRBJ2-1; V gene: TRBV18; CDR3 protein: CASSPPGGPEQFF; CDR3 DNA: TGTGCCAGCTCACCACCGGGGGGCCCTGAGCAGTTCTTC
clone size: -; D gene: TRBD2; J gene: TRBJ2-7; V gene: TRBV18; CDR3 protein: CASSPGGRNEQYF; CDR3 DNA: TGTGCCAGCTCACCCGGGGGGAGGAACGAGCAGTACTTC
clone size: -; D gene: TRBD1; J gene: TRBJ2-5; V gene: TRBV20-1; CDR3 protein: CSARGTGKETQYF; CDR3 DNA: TGCAGTGCTAGAGGGACAGGGAAAGAGACCCAGTACTTC
clone size: once; D gene: -; J gene: TRBJ2-7; V gene: TRBV2; CDR3 protein: CASRLAGDSYEQYF; CDR3 DNA: TGTGCCAGCAGGCTGGCAGGGGACTCCTACGAGCAGTACTTC
clone size: -; D gene: -; J gene: TRBJ1-5; V gene: TRBV6-5; CDR3 protein: CASSYSWANQPQHF; CDR3 DNA: TGTGCCAGCAGTTACTCATGGGCCAATCAGCCCCAGCATTTT
clone size: -; D gene: -; J gene: TRBJ1-1; V gene: TRBV5-1; CDR3 protein: CASRLRTENTEAFF; CDR3 DNA: TGCGCCAGCAGACTCCGGACCGAGAACACTGAAGCTTTCTTT
clone size: -; D gene: TRBD2; J gene: TRBJ2-1; V gene: TRBV4-3; CDR3 protein: CASSRGDSGGALTNEQFF; CDR3 DNA: TGCGCCAGCAGCCGAGGTGATAGCGGGGGGGCCTTAACAAATGAGCAGTTCTTC
clone size: -; D gene: -; J gene: TRBJ1-2; V gene: TRBV5-1; CDR3 protein: CASSLEGDYGYTF; CDR3 DNA: TGCGCCAGCAGCTTGGAGGGGGACTATGGCTACACCTTC
clone size: -; D gene: TRBD2; J gene: TRBJ2-3; V gene: TRBV28; CDR3 protein: CASSFASGGGTDTQYF; CDR3 DNA: TGTGCCAGCAGTTTTGCTAGCGGCGGAGGCACAGATACGCAGTATTTT
clone size: -; D gene: TRBD2; J gene: TRBJ2-5; V gene: TRBV4-1; CDR3 protein: CASSSGLAGGPETQYF; CDR3 DNA: TGCGCCAGCAGCTCGGGACTAGCGGGAGGGCCGGAGACCCAGTACTTC
clone size: once; D gene: -; J gene: TRBJ1-5; V gene: TRBV6-1; CDR3 protein: CASSGHGGLGNQPQHF; CDR3 DNA: TGTGCCAGCAGTGGGCATGGGGGGCTTGGCAATCAGCCCCAGCATTTT
clone size: -; D gene: TRBD1; J gene: TRBJ2-5; V gene: TRBV7-2; CDR3 protein: CASSRTGAPQYF; CDR3 DNA: TGTGCCAGCAGCCGGACAGGGGCTCCCCAGTACTTC